This entry lists 7 T cell receptor beta chains sequenced from one sample in a study of T-cell reconstitution after alpha-beta-depleted transplantation in children. Preparation of the TCRbeta library was carried out with unique molecular identifiers. TCRdb used MiXCR to reprocess the PCR reads, holding one entry per CDR3 protein. The profile shows 400,000 to 450,000 distinct CDR3 sequences, around two fifths of them singletons. Sequencing was performed on PBMCs, taken before TCRalphabeta/CD19-depleted stem cell transplant. The source of these receptors is a girl aged 2-15 years with aplastic anemia, due to receive a stem cell transplant.

The table lists this clonotype with a few counts. CDR3 amino acids: CSGQTGTPNTEAFF. As DNA, the CDR3 is TGCAGCGGCCAAACCGGGACACCTAACACTGAAGCTTTCTTT. V is TRBV29-1 and J is TRBJ1-1; perhaps TRBD1 as D (6 bases). This CDR3 has 14 residues. Trimming removed 7 bases at V and 2 bases at J, with 17 bases between. Germline V gives CDR1 SQVTM, CDR2 ANQGSEA.

The J gene is TRBJ2-1, the V gene TRBV20-1; 7 positions agree with TRBD2. Germline trimming cut 3 bases from V and 1 base from J; bases unmatched to any gene: 12. The CDR3 is made up of 17 amino acids. CDR1 is DFQATT, CDR2 SNEGSKA, per germline (reference sequence). DNA for the CDR3: TGCAGTGCTAGGAGGACGGGAGGAATGGGATCCTACAATGAGCAGTTCTTC. Translation gives CSARRTGGMGSYNEQFF.

This clonotype showed up many times. V usage is TRBV20-1 and J usage is TRBJ2-7; 7 bases map to TRBD2. V dropped 3 bases and J dropped 4; count of bases not matched to a gene: 9. The CDR3 has 14 amino acids. The germline V gene has CDR1 DFQATT and CDR2 SNEGSKA (reference sequence). In DNA, the CDR3 is TGCAGTGCTAGCGTGGCGGGAGTACGGTACGAGCAGTACTTC. It yields the protein CSASVAGVRYEQYF.

The CDR3 region has the DNA TGTGCCAGCAGCACTCTAGCGGGAGACACAGATACGCAGTATTTT. It specifies CASSTLAGDTDTQYF. The chain combines TRBV4-2 with TRBJ2-3; 10 bases align to TRBD2. The CDR3 is made up of 15 amino acids. CDR1 is LGHNA and CDR2 is YNFKEQ in the germline V gene. After removal of 5 bases from V and 2 bases from J, the junction contained 4 bases not matched to a gene.

The chain links TRBV18 to TRBJ1-1; no firm D call. The V gene's germline CDR1 is KGHSH and CDR2 LQKENI. Trimming cost V 8 bases and J 7 bases, with 14 bases left between them. The CDR3 totals 12 residues. The CDR3 coding sequence is TGTGCCAGCGCATCAATCGACGGTGAAGCTTTCTTT. Protein sequence: CASASIDGEAFF.

This clonotype has ten or more counts. The chain has TRBV4-1 and TRBJ2-7; D is ambiguous. There are 14 residues in the CDR3. V lost 1 base and J lost 10, with 17 bases in between. Germline values: CDR1 MGHRA, CDR2 YSYEKL. CDR3: CASSQVGGLPNQYF. Here the CDR3 DNA reads TGCGCCAGCAGCCAAGTTGGTGGGTTGCCTAATCAGTACTTC.

The chain couples TRBV28 to TRBJ2-5; 8 bases are shared with TRBD2. CDR3 length: 16 residues. The trim removed 6 bases at V and 2 bases at J, leaving 11 bases unmatched. The germline gives CDR1 MDHEN, CDR2 SYDVKM. CDR3 nucleotide sequence: TGTGCCAGCAGGGATCGGGAGGGCCGCTTGCAAGAGACCCAGTACTTC. As protein: CASRDREGRLQETQYF.